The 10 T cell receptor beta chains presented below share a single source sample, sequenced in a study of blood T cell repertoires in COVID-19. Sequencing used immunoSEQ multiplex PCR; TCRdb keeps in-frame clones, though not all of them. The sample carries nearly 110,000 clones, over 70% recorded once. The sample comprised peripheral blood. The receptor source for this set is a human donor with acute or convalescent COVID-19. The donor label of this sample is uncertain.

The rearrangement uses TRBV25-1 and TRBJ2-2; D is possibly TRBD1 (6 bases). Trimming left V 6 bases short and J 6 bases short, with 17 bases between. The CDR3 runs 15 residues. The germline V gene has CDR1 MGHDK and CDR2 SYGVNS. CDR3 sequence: CASSLGTRASGELFF. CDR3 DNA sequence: TGTGCCAGCAGCCTCGGGACAAGGGCTTCCGGGGAGCTGTTTTTT.

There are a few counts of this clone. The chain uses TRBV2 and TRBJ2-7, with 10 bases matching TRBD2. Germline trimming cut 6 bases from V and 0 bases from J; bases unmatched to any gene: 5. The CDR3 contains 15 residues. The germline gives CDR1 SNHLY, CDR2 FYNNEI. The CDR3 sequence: CASRFSGGLSYEQYF. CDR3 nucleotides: TGTGCCAGCAGATTTAGCGGGGGGCTCTCCTACGAGCAGTACTTC.

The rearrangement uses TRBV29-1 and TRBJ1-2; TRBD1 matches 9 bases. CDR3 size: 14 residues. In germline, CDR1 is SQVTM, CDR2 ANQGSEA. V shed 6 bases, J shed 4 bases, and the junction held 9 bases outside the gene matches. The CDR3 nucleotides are TGCAGCGTCTCGACAGGGGGGCCTCCCTATGGCTACACCTTC. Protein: CSVSTGGPPYGYTF.

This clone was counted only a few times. The CDR3 reads CASSLDRDNQPQHF. In DNA, the CDR3 is TGTGCCAGCAGCTTGGACAGGGACAATCAGCCCCAGCATTTT. The V call is TRBV5-4, the J call TRBJ1-5, with TRBD1 as a possible D gene (6 bases). Germline CDR1 reads SGHNT; CDR2 reads YYREEE (reference sequence). V gave up 0 bases and J gave up 3 bases, with 7 bases separating them. CDR3 size: 14 residues.

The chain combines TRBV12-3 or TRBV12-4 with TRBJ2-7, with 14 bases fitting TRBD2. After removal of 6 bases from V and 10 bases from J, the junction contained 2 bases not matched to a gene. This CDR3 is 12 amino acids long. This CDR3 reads CASRGTSGGQYF. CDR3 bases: TGTGCCAGCAGGGGGACTAGCGGGGGCCAGTACTTC.

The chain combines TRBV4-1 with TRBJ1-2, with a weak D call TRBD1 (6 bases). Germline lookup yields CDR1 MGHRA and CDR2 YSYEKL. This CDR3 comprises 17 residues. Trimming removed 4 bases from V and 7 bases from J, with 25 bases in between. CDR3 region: CASSLTLTDGQLSGYTF. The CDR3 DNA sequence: TGCGCCAGCAGCCTGACCCTAACTGACGGACAGCTATCTGGCTACACCTTC.

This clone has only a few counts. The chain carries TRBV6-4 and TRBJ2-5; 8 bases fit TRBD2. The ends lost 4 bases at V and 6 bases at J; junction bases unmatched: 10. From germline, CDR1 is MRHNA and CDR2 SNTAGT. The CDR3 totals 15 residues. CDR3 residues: CASSGPSGGAKTQYF. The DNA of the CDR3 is TGTGCCAGCAGTGGGCCCAGCGGGGGTGCGAAGACCCAGTACTTC.

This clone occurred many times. The CDR3 DNA reads TGTGCCAGCAGCTTGACAGGGGTTGGTACGCAGTATTTT. It codes for CASSLTGVGTQYF. The J gene is TRBJ2-3, the V gene TRBV3-1 (or the pseudogene TRBV3-2), with 8 bases identical to TRBD1. The germline V gene has CDR1 LGHDT and CDR2 YNNKEL (reference sequence). V trimming: 5 bases; J trimming: 8 bases; junction bases outside the gene matches: 6. There are 13 residues in the CDR3.

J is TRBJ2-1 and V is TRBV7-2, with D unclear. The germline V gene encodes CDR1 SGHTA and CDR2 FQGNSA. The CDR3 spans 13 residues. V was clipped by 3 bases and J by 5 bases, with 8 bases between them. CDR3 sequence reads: CASSFILNNEQFF. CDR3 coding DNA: TGTGCCAGCAGCTTTATTCTAAACAATGAGCAGTTCTTC.

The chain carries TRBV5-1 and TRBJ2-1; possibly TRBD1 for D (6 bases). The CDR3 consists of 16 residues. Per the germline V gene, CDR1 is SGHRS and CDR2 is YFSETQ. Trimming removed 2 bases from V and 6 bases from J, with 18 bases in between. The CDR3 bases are TGCGCCAGCAGCTTAGGACAGCAACCTTCAATCAATGAGCAGTTCTTC. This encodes CASSLGQQPSINEQFF.